Here is one T cell receptor beta chain with its context. The entry originates in a study of T cells expressing NK-cell markers. The CDR3 is made up of 14 amino acids. Germline V gives CDR1 MDHEN, CDR2 SYDVKM. TCRdb reprocessed the 5' RACE reads; each CDR3 protein has one entry and no DNA is given. The clone table shows about 160,000 distinct CDR3 sequences, with the ten largest holding 18%. This receptor was obtained from a woman aged 18 to 75 in good health. Input material: blood T cells: a sorted CD56 or NKG2C T cell subset, CD4+ or CD8+ T cells, or bulk PBMC T cells (not recorded which). The chain employs TRBV28 and TRBJ2-2; the TRBD1 assignment by TCRdb is unverifiable without DNA. CDR3 sequence reads: CASIPGQRTGELFF.